The 24 T cell receptor beta chains reported below all come from one sample, sequenced in a study of blood T cell repertoires in COVID-19. Sequencing used immunoSEQ multiplex PCR; TCRdb keeps in-frame clones, though not all of them. The repertoire has a few hundred thousand clones, over 75% of them found once; the top ten carry approximately 2%. Sequencing was carried out using PBMCs or T cells enriched from blood (not recorded which). These receptors were collected from a woman between 50 and 59 years old who had recovered from COVID-19.

The chain couples TRBV19 to TRBJ1-1, with D perhaps matching TRBD1 (5 bases). The CDR3 runs 14 residues. The germline V gene has CDR1 LNHDA and CDR2 SQIVND (reference sequence). V was trimmed by 8 bases and J by 0 bases, leaving 13 bases between them. The CDR3 DNA is TGTGCCAGTGGGGGGGACTTTCTGAACACTGAAGCTTTCTTT. This gives the protein CASGGDFLNTEAFF. Looking up the rest from reference TRBV19 and TRBJ1-1 gives the full variable domain: DGGITQSPKYLFRKEGQNVTLSCEQNLNHDAMYWYRQDPGQGLRLIYYSQIVNDFQKGDIAEGYSVSREKKESFPLTVTSAQKNPTAFYLCASGGDFLNTEAFFGQGTRLTVV.

CDR3 loop: CASSLNRNSPLHF. The CDR3 DNA follows: TGTGCCAGCAGTCTGAACCGGAATTCACCCCTCCACTTT. This chain joins TRBV12-3 or TRBV12-4 and TRBJ1-6, with D hard to call. The V gene lost 5 bases and the J gene lost 7 bases, with 9 bases spanning the gap. The CDR3 totals 13 residues.

The chain combines TRBV11-2 with TRBJ1-2, with a possible D match to TRBD1 (6 bases). Looked up from germline, CDR1 is SGHAT and CDR2 is FQNNGV. This CDR3 has 12 residues. Between the trimmed V and J ends, which lost 4 bases and 13 bases, there was a span of 16 bases. The CDR3 sequence: CASSSDYREFTF. The CDR3 bases are TGTGCCAGCAGCTCCGACTACAGGGAATTCACCTTC.

The V gene is TRBV14, the J gene TRBJ1-6, with 7 bases lining up with TRBD1. CDR3 size: 15 residues. Trimming at V came to 6 bases and at J to 3 bases, leaving 5 bases not matched to a gene. Germline CDR1 and CDR2: SGHDN and FVKESK. CDR3 region: CASRRDRLYNSPLHF. The CDR3 bases are TGTGCCAGCAGACGGGACAGACTCTATAATTCACCCCTCCACTTT. Full variable domain (remainder filled in from reference TRBV14 and TRBJ1-6): EAGVTQFPSHSVIEKGQTVTLRCDPISGHDNLYWYRRVMGKEIKFLLHFVKESKQDESGMPNNRFLAERTGGTYSTLKVQPAELEDSGVYFCASRRDRLYNSPLHFGNGTRLTVT.

The chain combines TRBV12-3 or TRBV12-4 with TRBJ1-2; 10 bases fit TRBD1. With 6 bases clipped from V and 8 bases from J, the junction kept 3 bases outside the gene matches. The CDR3 is 12 residues long. CDR3 bases: TGTGCCAGCAGCGACAGGGGGCAAGGCTACACCTTC. As protein: CASSDRGQGYTF.

The chain uses TRBV4-2 and TRBJ2-7; 12 bases fit TRBD2. The germline CDR1 and CDR2 sequences are LGHNA and YNFKEQ. The CDR3 length is 16 residues. Germline trimming cut 4 bases from V and 5 bases from J; bases unmatched to any gene: 9. CDR3 sequence reads: CASSPRTSGTVDEQYF. DNA of the CDR3: TGTGCCAGCAGCCCCCGGACTAGCGGGACAGTAGACGAGCAGTACTTC.

The sample holds one count of this clone. This sequence joins TRBV6-5 and TRBJ2-6; TRBD2 agrees at 7 bases. After removal of 2 bases from V and 1 base from J, the junction contained 2 bases not matched to a gene. Germline CDR1 MNHEY, CDR2 SVGAGI. The CDR3 runs 16 residues. For the CDR3, the DNA is TGTGCCAGCAGTTACAGGGGAGGGTCTGGGGCCAACGTCCTGACTTTC. Translation gives CASSYRGGSGANVLTF.

The rearrangement links TRBV28 to TRBJ2-3; TRBD2 aligns across 9 bases. Germline trimming cut 7 bases from V and 1 base from J; bases unmatched to any gene: 6. The CDR3 has 15 amino acids. Germline V CDR1 and CDR2: MDHEN, SYDVKM. The CDR3 sequence is CASTRSGSRTDTQYF. The CDR3 DNA is TGTGCCAGCACCCGTAGCGGGAGCCGCACAGATACGCAGTATTTT.

The chain has TRBV28 and TRBJ2-1, with D possibly matching TRBD1 (5 bases). Germline V lookup: CDR1 MDHEN, CDR2 SYDVKM. V was pared by 5 bases and J by 5 bases, with 19 bases between. The CDR3 length is 16 residues. The DNA for the CDR3 is TGTGCCAGCAGTCGTCAAGACCCGGCACAGGACAATGAGCAGTTCTTC. Its translation is CASSRQDPAQDNEQFF.

V usage is TRBV18 and J usage is TRBJ2-7; 8 positions agree with TRBD1. CDR3 length: 15 amino acids. V was clipped by 3 bases and J by 1 base; unmatched bases: 5. Germline V gives CDR1 KGHSH, CDR2 LQKENI. The CDR3 here is CASSPSWDRSYEQYF. CDR3 in DNA: TGTGCCAGCTCACCGTCTTGGGACAGGTCCTACGAGCAGTACTTC.

The chain employs TRBV2 and TRBJ1-3; perhaps TRBD1 as D (5 bases). Germline V gene data show CDR1 as SNHLY and CDR2 as FYNNEI. V was clipped by 3 bases and J by 2 bases, with 11 bases between them. This CDR3 spans 15 amino acids. The CDR3 nucleotides read TGTGCCAGCAGTGATCAGGGCGATCCTGGAAACACCATATATTTT. It specifies CASSDQGDPGNTIYF.

The rearrangement uses TRBV5-1 and TRBJ1-1; D remains unclear. This CDR3 contains 14 residues. V was cut by 2 bases and J by 5 bases, with 13 bases left in between. Germline CDR1 is SGHRS and CDR2 is YFSETQ. CDR3 in DNA: TGCGCCAGCAGCTTAGCTTCCGGTATAACTGAAGCTTTCTTT. It specifies CASSLASGITEAFF.

This chain connects TRBV7-8 to TRBJ1-2; 9 positions agree with TRBD1. The ends lost 5 bases at V and 5 bases at J; junction bases unmatched: 6. Germline lookup yields CDR1 SGHVS and CDR2 FQNEAQ. This CDR3 is built from 14 residues. CDR3 protein: CASSPGTGLYGYTF. The CDR3 DNA sequence: TGTGCCAGCAGCCCTGGGACAGGGTTATATGGCTACACCTTC.

This chain joins TRBV2 and TRBJ1-1, with D hard to call. The CDR3 consists of 11 residues. In germline, CDR1 is SNHLY, CDR2 FYNNEI. Trimming pared 5 bases from V and 5 bases from J, leaving 6 bases between. CDR3 in amino acids: CASSRVTEAFF. Written as DNA, the CDR3 is TGTGCCAGCAGTCGGGTAACTGAAGCTTTCTTT.

The rearrangement joins TRBV5-1 to TRBJ1-1; the D gene is possibly TRBD1 (6 bases). Trimming took off 2 bases at V and 7 bases at J, with 12 bases between the two ends. CDR1 and CDR2 from the germline V gene are SGHRS and YFSETQ. There are 13 residues in the CDR3. In DNA form, the CDR3 reads TGCGCCAGCAGCTTCCAGACAGGCAATGAAGCTTTCTTT. Its protein product is CASSFQTGNEAFF.

The rearrangement uses TRBV2 and TRBJ2-7, with D perhaps TRBD1 (6 bases). Trimming left V 5 bases short and J 9 bases short, with 23 bases between. In germline, CDR1 is SNHLY, CDR2 FYNNEI. The CDR3 has 15 amino acids. The CDR3 sequence is CASSLDRTHPTVQYF. The CDR3 DNA sequence: TGTGCCAGCAGTTTAGACAGGACCCATCCTACGGTGCAGTACTTC.

This chain joins TRBV19 and TRBJ2-7, with 8 bases that match TRBD2. V trimming: 5 bases; J trimming: 5 bases; junction bases outside the gene matches: 8. This CDR3 is built from 14 residues. Looked up from germline, CDR1 is LNHDA and CDR2 is SQIVND (reference sequence). This CDR3 reads CASSAGVAGNEQYF. The CDR3 DNA follows: TGTGCCAGTAGTGCCGGGGTAGCGGGGAACGAGCAGTACTTC.

This clone was recorded a few times. The rearrangement joins TRBV3-1 (or the pseudogene TRBV3-2) to TRBJ2-3; TRBD2 agrees at 7 bases. The V gene end was trimmed by 4 bases and the J gene end by 1 base; junction bases not matched to a gene: 2. The V gene's germline CDR1 is LGHDT and CDR2 YNNKEL (reference sequence). CDR3 length equals 14 residues. The DNA of the CDR3 is TGTGCCAGCAGCCCGGGACTACGCACAGATACGCAGTATTTT. Amino acids: CASSPGLRTDTQYF.

This clone was recorded a few times. The chain links TRBV15 to TRBJ2-1; 10 bases fit TRBD2. V lost 3 bases and J lost 4; bases outside the gene matches: 6. The germline CDR1 and CDR2 sequences are LNHNV and YYDKDF (reference sequence). The length of the CDR3 is 16 residues. The CDR3: CATSSDRTSGYNEQFF. The CDR3, as DNA: TGTGCCACCAGCAGTGATAGGACTAGCGGTTACAATGAGCAGTTCTTC. The variable domain in full, with the rest retrieved from reference TRBV15 and TRBJ2-1, is DAMVIQNPRYQVTQFGKPVTLSCSQTLNHNVMYWYQQKSSQAPKLLFHYYDKDFNNEADTPDNFQSRRPNTSFCFLDIRSPGLGDTAMYLCATSSDRTSGYNEQFFGPGTRLTVL.

The chain joins TRBV28 to TRBJ1-2; 8 bases match TRBD1. Germline V gene sequence: CDR1 MDHEN, CDR2 SYDVKM. With 2 bases clipped from V and 5 bases from J, the junction kept 10 bases outside the gene matches. CDR3 length equals 16 residues. CDR3 in amino acids: CASSLQGAGVSYGYTF. In nucleotides, the CDR3 is TGTGCCAGCAGTTTACAGGGGGCGGGGGTTAGTTATGGCTACACCTTC.

V gene TRBV29-1 combines with J gene TRBJ1-1, with D maybe TRBD1 (6 bases). V was pared by 1 base and J by 3 bases, with 12 bases between. CDR3 size: 14 residues. Germline V gene data show CDR1 as SQVTM and CDR2 as ANQGSEA. The CDR3 spells CSVEVGQWDTEAFF. In nucleotides, the CDR3 is TGCAGCGTTGAAGTCGGACAGTGGGACACTGAAGCTTTCTTT.

To note about this clone: Other DNA sequences within the sample encode an identical CDR3. V usage is TRBV9 and J usage is TRBJ1-5, with D unclear. V lost 0 bases, J lost 4 bases, and 5 bases lay in between. Per germline, CDR1 SGDLS and CDR2 YYNGEE. The CDR3 loop spans 13 amino acids. The CDR3, as DNA: TGTGCCAGCAGCGTAGACATAAATCAGCCCCAGCATTTT. Translation gives CASSVDINQPQHF.

This chain connects TRBV7-6 to TRBJ1-1; a weak D match, TRBD1 (5 bases). The germline V gene encodes CDR1 SGHVS and CDR2 FNYEAQ. The ends were cut back, 1 base at V and 0 bases at J, with 12 bases in the middle. CDR3 length: 16 amino acids. This chain's CDR3 is CASSLDGGSMNTEAFF. The DNA for the CDR3 is TGTGCCAGCAGCTTAGATGGGGGGTCGATGAACACTGAAGCTTTCTTT.

The chain couples TRBV19 to TRBJ1-1; D gene uncertain. The V gene lost 5 bases and the J gene lost 2 bases, with 6 bases spanning the gap. Germline V gene sequence: CDR1 LNHDA, CDR2 SQIVND (reference sequence). CDR3 length: 12 residues. Written as DNA, the CDR3 is TGTGCCAGTAGTGTCAGAAACACTGAAGCTTTCTTT. This translates into CASSVRNTEAFF.